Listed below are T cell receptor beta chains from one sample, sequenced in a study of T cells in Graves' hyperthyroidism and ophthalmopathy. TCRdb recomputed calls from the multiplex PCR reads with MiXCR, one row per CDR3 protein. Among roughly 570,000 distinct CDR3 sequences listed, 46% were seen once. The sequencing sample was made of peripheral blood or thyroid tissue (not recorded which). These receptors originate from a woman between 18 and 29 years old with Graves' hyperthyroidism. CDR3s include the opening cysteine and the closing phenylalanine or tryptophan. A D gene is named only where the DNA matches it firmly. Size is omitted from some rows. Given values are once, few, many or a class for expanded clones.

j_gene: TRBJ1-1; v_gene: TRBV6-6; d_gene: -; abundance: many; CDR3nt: TGTGCCAGCACGCAGGGACCCACTGAAGCTTTCTTT; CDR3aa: CASTQGPTEAFF
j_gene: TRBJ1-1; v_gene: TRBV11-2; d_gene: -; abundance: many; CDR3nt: TGTGCCAGCAGCTTAGATTTCGCGCAAGGGGAAGCTTTCTTT; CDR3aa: CASSLDFAQGEAFF
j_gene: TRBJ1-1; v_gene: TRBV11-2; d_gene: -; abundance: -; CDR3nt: TGTGCCAGCAGCCGACTGGGAAAGGCCCTCACTGAAGCTTTCTTT; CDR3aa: CASSRLGKALTEAFF
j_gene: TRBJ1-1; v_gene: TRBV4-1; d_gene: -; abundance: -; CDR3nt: TGCGCCAGCAGCCAGAGGGGAGACAGGTTCGAAGCTTTCTTT; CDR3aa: CASSQRGDRFEAFF
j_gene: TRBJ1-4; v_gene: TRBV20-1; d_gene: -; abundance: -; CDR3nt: TGCAGTGCTAGAGAGGGGGAAAAACTGTTTTTT; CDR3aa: CSAREGEKLFF
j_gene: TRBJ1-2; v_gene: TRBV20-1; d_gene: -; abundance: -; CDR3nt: TGCAGTGCTCCCACCACAGGTGGCGCTAACTATGGCTACACCTTC; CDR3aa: CSAPTTGGANYGYTF
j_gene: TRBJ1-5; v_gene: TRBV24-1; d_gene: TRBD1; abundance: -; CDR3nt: TGTGCCACCAGCGGACAGGGGACGACAGGACAGCCCCAGCATTTT; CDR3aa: CATSGQGTTGQPQHF
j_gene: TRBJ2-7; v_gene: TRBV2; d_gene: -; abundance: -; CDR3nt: TGTGCCAGCAGCCCGGGGGCGGCTCACGAGCAGTACTTC; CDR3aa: CASSPGAAHEQYF
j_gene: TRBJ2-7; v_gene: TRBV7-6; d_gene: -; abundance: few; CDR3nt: TGTGCCAGCAGCTCCCAGGGGCGGGGGAGCTCCTACGAGCAGTACTTC; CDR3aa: CASSSQGRGSSYEQYF
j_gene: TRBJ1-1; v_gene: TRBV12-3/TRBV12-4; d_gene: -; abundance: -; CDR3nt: TGTGCCAGCAGTGCCGGGCTGAACACTGAAGCTTTCTTT; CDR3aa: CASSAGLNTEAFF
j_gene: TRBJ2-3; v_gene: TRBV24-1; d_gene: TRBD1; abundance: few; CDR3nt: TGTGCCACCAGTGATGGGACAGGGTATCCAGATACGCAGTATTTT; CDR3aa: CATSDGTGYPDTQYF
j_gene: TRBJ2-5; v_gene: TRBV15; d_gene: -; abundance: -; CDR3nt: TGTGCCACCAGCAGAGATTATGGTCAGCCCCAGTACTTC; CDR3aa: CATSRDYGQPQYF
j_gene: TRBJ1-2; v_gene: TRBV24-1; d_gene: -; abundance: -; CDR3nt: TGTGCCAGCAGTTTCCAGGGGTCTAACCATGGCTACACCTTC; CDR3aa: CASSFQGSNHGYTF
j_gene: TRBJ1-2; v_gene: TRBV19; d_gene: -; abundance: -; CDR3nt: TGTGCCAGTAGTATCGGTGTCCCGGGAAACACCTTC; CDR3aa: CASSIGVPGNTF
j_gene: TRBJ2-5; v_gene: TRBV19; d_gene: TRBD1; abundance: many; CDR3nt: TGTGCCACCGCTGTCTATCCAGCTGGACAGGGGTCTTACCAAGAGACCCAGTACTTC; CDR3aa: CATAVYPAGQGSYQETQYF
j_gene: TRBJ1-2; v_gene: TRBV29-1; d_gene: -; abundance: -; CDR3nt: TGCAGCGTTCGACCGGGAGGCTACACCTTC; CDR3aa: CSVRPGGYTF
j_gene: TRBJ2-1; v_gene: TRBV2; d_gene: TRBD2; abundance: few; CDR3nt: TGTGCCAGTGAGGCGGGAGGGCGGAATGAGCAGTTCTTC; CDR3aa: CASEAGGRNEQFF
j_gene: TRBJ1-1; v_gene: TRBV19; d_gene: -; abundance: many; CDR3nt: TGTGCCAGTAGTATAGGTGCAGGGGCGAACACTGAAGCTTTCTTT; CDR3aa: CASSIGAGANTEAFF
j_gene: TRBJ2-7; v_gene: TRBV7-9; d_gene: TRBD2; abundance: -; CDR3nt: TGTGCCAGCACCCCACCCAGCGGGAGGCCGTACAATGAGCAGTACTTC; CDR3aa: CASTPPSGRPYNEQYF
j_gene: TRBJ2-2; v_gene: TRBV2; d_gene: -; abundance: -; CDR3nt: TGTGCCAGCAGTGGGTCGGCGTTCCCGGGGGAGCTGTTTTTT; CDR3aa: CASSGSAFPGELFF
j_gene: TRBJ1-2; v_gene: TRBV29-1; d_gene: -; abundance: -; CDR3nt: TGCAGCGTTGAAGAAGCTGGTTTTGGCTACACCTTC; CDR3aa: CSVEEAGFGYTF
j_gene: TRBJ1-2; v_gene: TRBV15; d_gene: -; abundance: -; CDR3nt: TGTGCCACCAGCAGTGGGATCTCCAACACGGGGGGCTACACCTTC; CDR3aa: CATSSGISNTGGYTF
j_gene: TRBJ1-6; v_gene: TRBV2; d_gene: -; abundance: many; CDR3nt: TGTGCCAGCAGTAGTGGGAGCTCACCCCTCCACTTT; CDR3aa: CASSSGSSPLHF
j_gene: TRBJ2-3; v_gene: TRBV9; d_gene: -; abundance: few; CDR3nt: TGTGCCAGCAGCGTAGGTTCAAGCACAGATACGCAGTATTTT; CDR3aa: CASSVGSSTDTQYF
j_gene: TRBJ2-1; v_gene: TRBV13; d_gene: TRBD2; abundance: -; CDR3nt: TGTGCCAGCAGCTCGCGGGAGTATCCCTACAATGAGCAGTTCTTC; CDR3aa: CASSSREYPYNEQFF